Listed below are T cell receptor beta chains from one sample, sequenced in a study of blood T cell repertoires in COVID-19. Assay used: immunoSEQ multiplex PCR; TCRdb lists only in-frame clones, some missing. The table has just under 350,000 clones, approximately 91% seen once. Sequencing was performed on peripheral blood. Receptors originate from a woman in her sixties or seventies with COVID-19, enrolled during active disease. Each CDR3 is given with its conserved first and last residue. D genes are given only for firm matches. Part of the rows lack a size; the others show once, few, many or a class for expanded clones.

-	TRBV14	-	TRBJ1-5	CASSQVGVDGEGYNQPQHF	TGTGCCAGCAGCCAAGTCGGCGTTGACGGGGAGGGGTACAATCAGCCCCAGCATTTT
-	TRBV7-2	-	TRBJ2-1	CASSRGGTGSYNEQFF	TGTGCCAGCAGCCGGGGGGGGACAGGGTCCTACAATGAGCAGTTCTTC
-	TRBV6-2/TRBV6-3	-	TRBJ1-4	CASSDIHGGKLFF	TGTGCCAGCAGCGACATTCACGGGGGAAAACTGTTTTTT
-	TRBV21-1	-	TRBJ1-5	CASSNSPNQPQHF	TGTGCCAGCAGCAATTCCCCGAATCAGCCCCAGCATTTT
-	TRBV27	TRBD2	TRBJ2-2	CASSVGLAGGELFF	TGTGCCAGCAGTGTAGGACTAGCGGGGGGGGAGCTGTTTTTT
-	TRBV7-9	TRBD2	TRBJ2-1	CASSLLRGGYNEQFF	TGTGCCAGCAGCTTGTTACGGGGGGGCTACAATGAGCAGTTCTTC
-	TRBV24-1	-	TRBJ1-2	CATSVRGYTF	TGTGCCACCAGTGTACGGGGCTACACCTTC
-	TRBV7-2	-	TRBJ1-1	CASSLGGRSAFF	TGTGCCAGCAGCTTAGGGGGGCGCTCGGCTTTCTTT
-	TRBV27	TRBD1	TRBJ2-2	CASSLSNRGVYTGELFF	TGTGCCAGCAGTTTATCGAACAGGGGGGTTTACACCGGGGAGCTGTTTTTT
-	TRBV6-5	TRBD2	TRBJ2-2	CASRGLAGVTGELFF	TGTGCCAGCAGGGGACTAGCGGGGGTCACCGGGGAGCTGTTTTTT
-	TRBV6-6	-	TRBJ1-4	CASSSRGTNEKLFF	TGTGCCAGCAGTTCCAGAGGGACTAATGAAAAACTGTTTTTT
-	TRBV5-1	-	TRBJ1-2	CASSLTGNGYTF	TGCGCCAGCAGCTTGACAGGGAATGGCTACACCTTC
-	TRBV29-1	-	TRBJ2-6	CSVEDRGALSGANVLTF	TGCAGCGTTGAAGACCGGGGGGCTCTCTCTGGGGCCAACGTCCTGACTTTC
-	TRBV27	-	TRBJ2-2	CASRLAKTGELFF	TGTGCCAGCAGGCTAGCGAAGACCGGGGAGCTGTTTTTT
once	TRBV5-6	TRBD1	TRBJ1-1	CASSYGQGEAFF	TGTGCCAGCAGCTATGGACAGGGTGAAGCTTTCTTT